Reported below is one TCR beta chain. These data are taken from a study of control samples from healthy donors and cancer patients. Generated by immunoSEQ multiplex PCR, the TCRdb table keeps only in-frame clones and is missing some. Of 150,000 or so clones detected, about 90% appear once; the ten largest clones hold about 7.1%. V was trimmed by 0 bases and J by 8 bases, leaving 18 bases between them. The CDR3 extends over 16 amino acids. Germline CDR1 is LGHDT and CDR2 is YNNKEL (reference sequence). Material for sequencing was blood. The sequence derives from a man aged 18 to 29 in good health. This chain uses TRBV3-1 (or the pseudogene TRBV3-2) with TRBJ2-3; D is possibly TRBD1 or TRBD2 (6 bases each). CDR3 protein: CASSQDRGGPGVTQYF. The CDR3 bases are TGTGCCAGCAGCCAAGATCGTGGGGGGCCGGGGGTTACGCAGTATTTT.